This T cell receptor (beta chain) is from a study of blood T cell repertoires in COVID-19. The wider study: Samples came from the United States, Italy and Spain, spanning acute and convalescent COVID-19. Sources were T cells, B-cell-depleted T cells, or PBMCs; the material itself was cDNA or gDNA.

V was clipped by 8 bases and J by 3 bases; unmatched bases: 5. Germline V gene lookup returns CDR1 SNHLY and CDR2 FYNNEI. CDR3 size: 14 residues. Residents of approximately 25 US areas, aged roughly 18 to 89 years, made up the participants. Participants' reported clinical history set cohort assignment. Assay: immunoSEQ multiplex PCR; the TCRdb copy retains only in-frame clones and omits some. The data show about 260,000 clones, 86% seen once. The sample taken for sequencing was PBMCs or T cells enriched from blood (not recorded which). The receptor was isolated from a woman in her forties or fifties who had recovered from COVID-19. This chain connects TRBV2 to TRBJ1-5, with 9 bases that match TRBD1. The DNA for the CDR3 is TGTGCCAGCGGAAGGGACAGGGACAATCAGCCCCAGCATTTT. Its translation: CASGRDRDNQPQHF.